A single sample is the source of the 3 T cell receptor beta chains below, sequenced in a study of cytomegalovirus exposure and HLA in healthy donors. Amplification used 60 Vbeta primers and 13 Jbeta primers. Produced via immunoSEQ multiplex PCR; TCRdb's table is partial and in-frame only. The sample contains around 85,000 clones, 70% to 85% of which appear only once. Sequencing was done on a sample of PBMCs. The receptors were sampled from a man in his thirties or forties in good health and CMV-seropositive.

The CDR3 sequence is CASSSAGGDTEAFF. The CDR3 region has the DNA TGTGCCAGCAGCTCCGCGGGAGGGGACACTGAAGCTTTCTTT. The chain has TRBV7-3 and TRBJ1-1; weak D call: TRBD1 (5 bases). V shed 4 bases and J shed 3 bases, with 12 bases lying between them. The CDR3 runs 14 residues. Germline CDR1 and CDR2: SGHTA and FQGTGA.

J is TRBJ2-7 and V is TRBV7-9; D remains ambiguous. The CDR3 is made up of 12 amino acids. CDR1 and CDR2 from the germline V gene are SEHNR and FQNEAQ (reference sequence). V dropped 8 bases and J dropped 2 bases, with 10 bases sitting between them. The CDR3 nucleotides read TGTGCCAGCGGTAGAGAGACCTACGAGCAGTACTTC. This codes for CASGRETYEQYF.

This clone was seen more than once but under ten times. V and J are TRBV5-4 and TRBJ1-2, with TRBD1 matching 7 bases. V trimming: 2 bases; J trimming: 1 base; junction bases outside the gene matches: 2. Germline V gives CDR1 SGHNT, CDR2 YYREEE (reference sequence). The CDR3 is 14 amino acids. The CDR3 DNA reads as TGTGCCAGCAGCTTCAACAGGGGTAACTATGGCTACACCTTC. Translating it yields CASSFNRGNYGYTF.